The T cell receptor beta chain under discussion was sequenced for a study of CD8 T cells in ankylosing spondylitis. In TCRdb, the 5' RACE reads were re-called with MiXCR into one record per CDR3 protein. The sample shows around 150,000 distinct CDR3 sequences, around 19% of them seen only once. The V gene's germline CDR1 is SQVTM and CDR2 ANQGSEA. This CDR3 is 15 amino acids long. The V and J ends lost 2 bases and 0 bases, in that order; junction bases with no gene match: 3. The receptor was derived from a male donor with ankylosing spondylitis or in good health (not recorded which). What was sequenced was blood, either unsorted or a sorted T cell fraction (not recorded which). The rearrangement uses TRBV29-1 and TRBJ2-2; 7 bases align to TRBD1. The chain's CDR3 is CSVETGVSNTGELFF. CDR3 DNA: TGCAGCGTTGAAACAGGGGTCTCGAACACCGGGGAGCTGTTTTTT.